This T cell receptor beta chain stems from a study of blood T cells in healthy people across ages. Study-level background: Per two T cells, about one barcoded beta molecule was captured through template switching.

Germline lookup yields CDR1 SQVTM and CDR2 ANQGSEA. The CDR3 covers 12 residues. V was trimmed by 4 bases and J by 3 bases, leaving 9 bases between them. A second PCR, run for about 6 to 12 cycles, used a sample-barcoded 5' primer plus a J-beta primer mix. Using its own MiXCR run on the 5' RACE reads, TCRdb lists one record per CDR3 protein. Seen here are hundreds of thousands of distinct CDR3 sequences, more than 40% observed once, and the top ten hold approximately 32%. Every donor gave approximately 10 milliliters of peripheral blood. The chain combines TRBV29-1 with TRBJ1-1; D uncertain. Sequencing was done on a sample of blood. This TCR was recovered from a woman aged 55-75 years in good health. CDR3 DNA sequence: TGCAGCGTTGGATGGGCCTACACTGAAGCTTTCTTT. It translates to CSVGWAYTEAFF. Filled out from reference TRBV29-1 and TRBJ1-1, the complete variable domain reads SAVISQKPSRDICQRGTSLTIQCQVDSQVTMMFWYRQQPGQSLTLIATANQGSEATYESGFVIDKFPISRPNLTFSTLTVSNMSPEDSSIYLCSVGWAYTEAFFGQGTRLTVV.